This T cell receptor beta chain is from a study of T-cell reconstitution after alpha-beta-depleted transplantation in children. This clonotype was picked up many times. From germline, CDR1 is SGHRS and CDR2 YFSETQ. Trimming cost V 0 bases and J 0 bases, with 7 bases left between them. The CDR3 is 15 residues long. TCRbeta library construction was performed incorporating unique molecular identifiers. TCRdb called the PCR reads again in MiXCR, with one record for every CDR3 protein. The data contain hundreds of thousands of distinct CDR3 sequences, around 13% of them singletons. The chain has TRBV5-1 and TRBJ1-5; no firm D call. Specimen: PBMCs, collected before TCRalphabeta/CD19-depleted stem cell transplant. This receptor was taken from a girl aged 2-15 years with congenital amegakaryocytic thrombocytopenia, due to receive a stem cell transplant. The CDR3: CASSLGEDSNQPQHF. For the CDR3, the DNA is TGCGCCAGCAGCTTGGGGGAGGATAGCAATCAGCCCCAGCATTTT.